Listed here is a single T cell receptor (beta chain). The ends were cut back, 5 bases at V and 7 bases at J, with 6 bases in the middle. The CDR3 runs to 11 residues. CDR1 is GTSNPN and CDR2 is SVGIG in the germline V gene (reference sequence). The record originates from a study of CD8 T cells in Susac syndrome. Reverse transcription used about 0.45 to 1 ug RNA and random hexamers. With immunoSEQ multiplex PCR, TCR beta CDR3 was amplified across 54 Vbeta and 13 Jbeta. TCRdb independently ran MiXCR on the immunoSEQ multiplex PCR reads; one entry per CDR3 protein. This sample has approximately 190,000 distinct CDR3 sequences, with approximately 95% found just once.

This chain uses TRBV30 with TRBJ1-6; D unclear. This clonotype originated in a human donor with Susac syndrome. The sequenced material came from CD8+ T cells from PBMCs. The CDR3 DNA sequence: TGTGCCTGGGGAAGGAATTCACCCCTCCACTTT. Translation: CAWGRNSPLHF.